Below, 3 T cell receptor beta chains from the same sample are listed, as sequenced in a study of spatial heterogeneity in lung cancer (dated by TCRdb to between 2017 and 2020). The library was prepared using 5' RACE. Sequencing relied on a NextSeq 500. TCRdb reworked the public reads: Q25 trimming with fastp, MiXCR clone assembly, productive beta chains retained. Duplicate CDR3 protein sequences are folded into a single record with the most common DNA and genes. The sample profile shows under 150,000 distinct CDR3 sequences; less than 15% of them were found once. The ten largest clones add up to around 17% of the sample. The time point label, as the study defines it: blood at routine non-recurrence follow-up after resection. For TCR sequencing, whole RNA was extracted from tumor and nontumor lung tissue, or from cryopreserved PBMC samples, and no cell sorting was done. Sequencing was performed on PBMCs, taken at follow-up. The receptors were gathered from a male donor with early-stage non-small cell lung cancer.

This clonotype showed up just a few times. The chain recombines TRBV30 with TRBJ2-3; unclear D gene. Per the germline V gene, CDR1 is GTSNPN and CDR2 is SVGIG (reference sequence). Deletions cut 2 bases from V and 2 bases from J, with 14 bases between. The CDR3 extends over 15 amino acids. CDR3 bases: TGTGCCTGGAGTCTGGGGAATGGGCTCACAGATACGCAGTATTTT. It codes for CAWSLGNGLTDTQYF.

There are a few counts of this clonotype. The chain employs TRBV10-3 and TRBJ2-1; 10 bases agree with TRBD1. The length of the CDR3 is 15 residues. Per germline, CDR1 ENHRY and CDR2 SYGVKD. V was pared by 2 bases and J by 3 bases, with 1 base of the junction left unmatched. The CDR3 region has the DNA TGTGCCATCAGTGAGAGGACAGGGGGCTACAATGAGCAGTTCTTC. This gives the protein CAISERTGGYNEQFF.

This clonotype was seen at least ten times. V gene TRBV7-9 combines with J gene TRBJ2-1; 8 bases are shared with TRBD1. CDR1 is SEHNR, CDR2 FQNEAQ, per germline (reference sequence). With V trimmed by 1 base and J by 14 bases, 4 bases remained unmatched. This CDR3 region has 12 residues. The DNA of the CDR3 is TGTGCCAGCAGCTTAGGGACAGGGTGGAAGTTCTTC. This codes for CASSLGTGWKFF.